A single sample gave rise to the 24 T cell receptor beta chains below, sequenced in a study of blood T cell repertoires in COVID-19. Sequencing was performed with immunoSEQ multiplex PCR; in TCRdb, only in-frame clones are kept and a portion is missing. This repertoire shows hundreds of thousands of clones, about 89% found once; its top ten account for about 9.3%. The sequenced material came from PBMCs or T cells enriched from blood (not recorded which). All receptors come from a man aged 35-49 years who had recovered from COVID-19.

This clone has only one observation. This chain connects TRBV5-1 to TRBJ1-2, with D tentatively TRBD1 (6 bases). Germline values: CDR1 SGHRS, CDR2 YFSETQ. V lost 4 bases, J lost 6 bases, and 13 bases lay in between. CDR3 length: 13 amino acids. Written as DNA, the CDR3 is TGCGCCAGCAGCCTGGCAAGGACAGATGGCTACACCTTC. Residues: CASSLARTDGYTF.

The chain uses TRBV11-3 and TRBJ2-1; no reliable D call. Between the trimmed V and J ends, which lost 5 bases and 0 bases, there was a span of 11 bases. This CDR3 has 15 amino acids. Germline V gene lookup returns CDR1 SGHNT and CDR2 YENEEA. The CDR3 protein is CASSPPGSSYNEQFF. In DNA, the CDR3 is TGTGCCAGCAGCCCCCCAGGAAGCTCCTACAATGAGCAGTTCTTC.

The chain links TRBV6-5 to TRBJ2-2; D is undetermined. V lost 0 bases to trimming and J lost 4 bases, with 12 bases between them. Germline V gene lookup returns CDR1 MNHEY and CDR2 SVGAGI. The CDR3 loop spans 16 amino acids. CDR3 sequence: CASSYSLQNPTGELFF. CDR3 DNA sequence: TGTGCCAGCAGTTACTCGTTACAGAACCCCACCGGGGAGCTGTTTTTT.

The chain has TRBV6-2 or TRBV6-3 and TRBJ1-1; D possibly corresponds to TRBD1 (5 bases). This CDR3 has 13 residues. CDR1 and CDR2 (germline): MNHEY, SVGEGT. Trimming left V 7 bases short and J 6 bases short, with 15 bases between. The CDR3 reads CASNPGGVPEAFF. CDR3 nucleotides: TGTGCCAGCAACCCCGGGGGGGTTCCTGAAGCTTTCTTT.

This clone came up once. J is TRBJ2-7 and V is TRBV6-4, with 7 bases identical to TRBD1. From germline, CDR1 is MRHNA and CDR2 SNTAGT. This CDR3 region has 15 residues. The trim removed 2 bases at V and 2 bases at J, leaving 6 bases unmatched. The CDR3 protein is CASSDRTGGPYEQYF. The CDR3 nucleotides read TGTGCCAGCAGTGACAGGACAGGTGGGCCCTACGAGCAGTACTTC.

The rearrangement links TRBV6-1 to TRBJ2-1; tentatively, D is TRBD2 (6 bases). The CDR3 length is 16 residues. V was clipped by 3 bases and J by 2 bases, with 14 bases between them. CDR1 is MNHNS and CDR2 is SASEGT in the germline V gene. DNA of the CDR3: TGTGCCAGCAGTGAGGTGGAGGGAATCACCTACAATGAGCAGTTCTTC. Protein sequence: CASSEVEGITYNEQFF.

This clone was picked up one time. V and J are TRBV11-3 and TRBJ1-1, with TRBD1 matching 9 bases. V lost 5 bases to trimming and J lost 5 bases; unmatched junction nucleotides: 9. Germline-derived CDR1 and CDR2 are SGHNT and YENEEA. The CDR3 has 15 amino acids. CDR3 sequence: CASSQRQGVRTEAFF. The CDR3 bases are TGTGCCAGCAGCCAACGACAGGGGGTTCGGACTGAAGCTTTCTTT.

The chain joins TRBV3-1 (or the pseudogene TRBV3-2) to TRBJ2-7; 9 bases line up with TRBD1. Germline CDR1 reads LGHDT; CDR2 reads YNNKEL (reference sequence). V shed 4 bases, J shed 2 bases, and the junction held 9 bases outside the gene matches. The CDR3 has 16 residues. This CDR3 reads CASSRWTGQGAYEQYF. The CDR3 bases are TGTGCCAGCAGCCGCTGGACGGGACAGGGCGCCTACGAGCAGTACTTC.

The DNA of the CDR3 is TGTGCCAGCAGCTTACTACACGGGACAGGGGGTGTCGCAGATACGCAGTATTTT. It is translated as CASSLLHGTGGVADTQYF. The chain is built from TRBV7-8 and TRBJ2-3; TRBD1 aligns across 11 bases. The CDR3 consists of 18 residues. Germline trimming cut 2 bases from V and 4 bases from J; bases unmatched to any gene: 11. In germline, CDR1 is SGHVS, CDR2 FQNEAQ.

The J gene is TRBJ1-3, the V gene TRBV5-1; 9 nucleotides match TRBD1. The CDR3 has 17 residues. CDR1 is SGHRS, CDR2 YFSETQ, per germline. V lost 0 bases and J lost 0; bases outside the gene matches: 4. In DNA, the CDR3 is TGCGCCAGCAGCTTGGCCGACAGGGGGTTCTCTGGAAACACCATATATTTT. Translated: CASSLADRGFSGNTIYF.

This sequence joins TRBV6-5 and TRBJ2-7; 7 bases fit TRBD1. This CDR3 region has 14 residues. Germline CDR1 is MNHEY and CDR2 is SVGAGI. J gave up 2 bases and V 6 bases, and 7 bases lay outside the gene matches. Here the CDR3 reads CASSQDRSTYEQYF. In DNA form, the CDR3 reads TGTGCCAGCAGCCAGGACAGGTCTACCTACGAGCAGTACTTC.

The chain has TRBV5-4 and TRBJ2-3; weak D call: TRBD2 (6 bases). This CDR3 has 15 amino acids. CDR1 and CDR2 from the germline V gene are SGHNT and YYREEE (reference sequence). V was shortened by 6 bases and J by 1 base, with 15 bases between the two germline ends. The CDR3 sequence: CASNSISGGTDTQYF. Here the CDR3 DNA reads TGTGCCAGCAACTCGATTAGCGGAGGCACAGATACGCAGTATTTT.

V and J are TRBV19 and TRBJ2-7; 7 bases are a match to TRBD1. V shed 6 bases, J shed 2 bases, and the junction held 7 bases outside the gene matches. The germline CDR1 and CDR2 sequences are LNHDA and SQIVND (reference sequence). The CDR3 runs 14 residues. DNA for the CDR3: TGTGCCAGTAGCGACTCGACAGGGACCTACGAGCAGTACTTC. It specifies CASSDSTGTYEQYF.

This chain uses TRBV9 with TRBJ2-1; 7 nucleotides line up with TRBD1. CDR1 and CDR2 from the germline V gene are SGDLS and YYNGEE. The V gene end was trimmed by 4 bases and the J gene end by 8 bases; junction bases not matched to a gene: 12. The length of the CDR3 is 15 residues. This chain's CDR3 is CASSKDGRGIDEQFF. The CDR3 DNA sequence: TGTGCCAGCAGCAAAGACGGCAGGGGGATCGATGAGCAGTTCTTC.

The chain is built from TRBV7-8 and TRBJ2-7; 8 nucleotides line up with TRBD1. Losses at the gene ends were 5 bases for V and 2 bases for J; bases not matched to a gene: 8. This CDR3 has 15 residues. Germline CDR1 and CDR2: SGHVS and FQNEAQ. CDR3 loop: CASSALRTGPYEQYF. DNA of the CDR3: TGTGCCAGCAGCGCCCTCAGGACAGGGCCCTACGAGCAGTACTTC.

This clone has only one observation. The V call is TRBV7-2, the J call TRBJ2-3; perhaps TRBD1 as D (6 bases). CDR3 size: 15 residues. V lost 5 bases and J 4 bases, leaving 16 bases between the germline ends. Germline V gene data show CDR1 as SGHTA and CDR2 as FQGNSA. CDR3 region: CASSTGQRTADTQYF. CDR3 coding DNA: TGTGCCAGCAGCACTGGACAGAGGACAGCAGATACGCAGTATTTT.

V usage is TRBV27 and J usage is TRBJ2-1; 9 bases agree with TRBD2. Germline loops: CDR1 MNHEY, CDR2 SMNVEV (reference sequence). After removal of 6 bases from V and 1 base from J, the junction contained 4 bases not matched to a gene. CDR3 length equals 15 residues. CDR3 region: CASRLLAGSYNEQFF. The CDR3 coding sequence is TGTGCCAGCAGGCTTCTAGCGGGATCCTACAATGAGCAGTTCTTC.

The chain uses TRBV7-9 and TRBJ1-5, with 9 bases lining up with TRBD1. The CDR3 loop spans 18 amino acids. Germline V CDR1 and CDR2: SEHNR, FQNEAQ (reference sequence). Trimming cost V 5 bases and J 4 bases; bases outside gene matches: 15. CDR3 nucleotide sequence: TGTGCCAGCAGCAGCGGAGGGAGCGGGACAGGGAAGAATCAGCCCCAGCATTTT. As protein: CASSSGGSGTGKNQPQHF.

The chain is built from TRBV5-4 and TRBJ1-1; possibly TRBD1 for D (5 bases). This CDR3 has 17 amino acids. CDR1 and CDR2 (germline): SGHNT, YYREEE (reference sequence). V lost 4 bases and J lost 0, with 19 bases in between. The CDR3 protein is CASSVNGGAIMNTEAFF. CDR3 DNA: TGTGCCAGCAGCGTTAATGGAGGGGCGATCATGAACACTGAAGCTTTCTTT.

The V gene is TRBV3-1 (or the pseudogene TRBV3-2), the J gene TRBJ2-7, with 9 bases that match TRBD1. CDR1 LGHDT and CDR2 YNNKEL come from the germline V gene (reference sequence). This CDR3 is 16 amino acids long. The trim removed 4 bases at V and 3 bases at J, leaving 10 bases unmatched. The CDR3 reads CASSPTPGQGSYEQYF. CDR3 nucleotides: TGTGCCAGCAGCCCCACCCCGGGACAGGGAAGCTACGAGCAGTACTTC.

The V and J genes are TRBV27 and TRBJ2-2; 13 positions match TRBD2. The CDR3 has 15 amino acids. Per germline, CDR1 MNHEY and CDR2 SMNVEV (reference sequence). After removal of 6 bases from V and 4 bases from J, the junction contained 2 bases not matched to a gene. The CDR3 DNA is TGTGCCAGCAGACTAGCGGGAGGGGGCACCGGGGAGCTGTTTTTT. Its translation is CASRLAGGGTGELFF.

CDR3 sequence (DNA): TGTGCCAGCAGCTTGGGACAGGGAAGTAACTATGGCTACACCTTC. This encodes CASSLGQGSNYGYTF. This chain connects TRBV5-6 to TRBJ1-2; 7 nucleotides agree with TRBD1. The CDR3 totals 15 residues. Trimming removed 0 bases from V and 1 base from J; junction bases left unmatched: 3. The germline V gene has CDR1 SGHDT and CDR2 YYEEEE.

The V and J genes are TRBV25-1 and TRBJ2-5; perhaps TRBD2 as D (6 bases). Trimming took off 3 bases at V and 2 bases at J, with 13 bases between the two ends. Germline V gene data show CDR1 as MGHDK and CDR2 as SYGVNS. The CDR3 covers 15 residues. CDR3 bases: TGTGCCAGCAGTGATTGGGGCGCGGGACAAGAGACCCAGTACTTC. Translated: CASSDWGAGQETQYF.

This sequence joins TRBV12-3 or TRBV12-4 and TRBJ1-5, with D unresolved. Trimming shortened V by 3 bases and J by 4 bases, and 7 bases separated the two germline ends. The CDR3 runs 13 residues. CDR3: CASSLPRNQPQHF. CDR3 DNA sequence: TGTGCCAGCAGTTTGCCCAGAAATCAGCCCCAGCATTTT.